The sequence of this TCR beta chain was determined in a study of early T cells in non-severe SARS-CoV-2 infection. Whole-study context: Investigators sequenced bulk RNA drawn from unsorted whole blood, and chains remained unpaired.

TCRdb passed the 5' RACE reads through MiXCR, listing each CDR3 protein once. This table holds about 55,000 distinct CDR3 sequences, 15% found once. Looked up from germline, CDR1 is SGHDT and CDR2 is YYEEEE. V lost 6 bases and J lost 4, with 16 bases in between. The CDR3 spans 14 residues. Ten or more counts support this clonotype. This sequence joins TRBV5-6 and TRBJ1-2, with D hard to call. Source: whole blood, taken at baseline. This sequence was found in an adult who was a healthcare worker with PCR-confirmed SARS-CoV-2 infection or an uninfected control (not recorded which). The CDR3 sequence: CASNPAGNFYGYTF. CDR3 in DNA: TGTGCCAGCAATCCGGCGGGCAACTTCTATGGCTACACCTTC.